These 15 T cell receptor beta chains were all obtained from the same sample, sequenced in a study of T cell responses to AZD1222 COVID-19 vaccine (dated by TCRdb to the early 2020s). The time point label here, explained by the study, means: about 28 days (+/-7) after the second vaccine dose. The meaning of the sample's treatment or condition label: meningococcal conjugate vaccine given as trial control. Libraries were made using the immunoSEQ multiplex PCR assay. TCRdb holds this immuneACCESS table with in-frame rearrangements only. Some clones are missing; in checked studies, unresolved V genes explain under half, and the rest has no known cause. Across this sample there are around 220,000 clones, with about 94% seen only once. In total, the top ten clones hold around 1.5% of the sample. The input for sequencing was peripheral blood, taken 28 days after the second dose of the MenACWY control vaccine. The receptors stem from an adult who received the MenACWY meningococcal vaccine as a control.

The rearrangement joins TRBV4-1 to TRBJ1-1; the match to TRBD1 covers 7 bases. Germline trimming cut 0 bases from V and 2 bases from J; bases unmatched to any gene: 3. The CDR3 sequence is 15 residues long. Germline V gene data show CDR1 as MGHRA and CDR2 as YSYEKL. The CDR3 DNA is TGCGCCAGCAGCCAAGAGGACAGGCTAAACACTGAAGCTTTCTTT. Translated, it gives CASSQEDRLNTEAFF.

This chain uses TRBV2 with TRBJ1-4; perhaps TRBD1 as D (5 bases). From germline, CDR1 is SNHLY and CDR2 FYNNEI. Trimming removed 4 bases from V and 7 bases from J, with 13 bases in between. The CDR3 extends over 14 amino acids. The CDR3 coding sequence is TGTGCCAGCAGTGGCGGGACCCCCAGTGAAAAACTGTTTTTT. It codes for CASSGGTPSEKLFF.

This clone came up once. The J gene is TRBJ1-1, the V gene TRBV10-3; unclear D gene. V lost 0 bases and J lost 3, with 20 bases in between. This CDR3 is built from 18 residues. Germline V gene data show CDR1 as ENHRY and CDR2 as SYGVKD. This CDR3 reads CAISESVGMALRDTEAFF. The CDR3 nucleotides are TGTGCCATCAGTGAGTCGGTGGGGATGGCCTTAAGGGACACTGAAGCTTTCTTT.

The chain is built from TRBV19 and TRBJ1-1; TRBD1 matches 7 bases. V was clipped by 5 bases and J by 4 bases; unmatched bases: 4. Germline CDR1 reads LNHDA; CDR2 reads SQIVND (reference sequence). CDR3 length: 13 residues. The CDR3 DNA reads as TGTGCCAGTAGTGCCGACAGGGCCACTGAAGCTTTCTTT. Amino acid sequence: CASSADRATEAFF. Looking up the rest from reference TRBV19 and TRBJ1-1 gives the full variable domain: DGGITQSPKYLFRKEGQNVTLSCEQNLNHDAMYWYRQDPGQGLRLIYYSQIVNDFQKGDIAEGYSVSREKKESFPLTVTSAQKNPTAFYLCASSADRATEAFFGQGTRLTVV.

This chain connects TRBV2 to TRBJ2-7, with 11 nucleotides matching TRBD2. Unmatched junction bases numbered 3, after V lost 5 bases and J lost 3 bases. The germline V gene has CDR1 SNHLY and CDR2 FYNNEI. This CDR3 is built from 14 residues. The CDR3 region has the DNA TGTGCCAGCAGTTTACTAGCGGGGGTCTACGAGCAGTACTTC. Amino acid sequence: CASSLLAGVYEQYF. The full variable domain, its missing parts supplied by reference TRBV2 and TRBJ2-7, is EPEVTQTPSHQVTQMGQEVILRCVPISNHLYFYWYRQILGQKVEFLVSFYNNEISEKSEIFDDQFSVERPDGSNFTLKIRSTKLEDSAMYFCASSLLAGVYEQYFGPGTRLTVT.

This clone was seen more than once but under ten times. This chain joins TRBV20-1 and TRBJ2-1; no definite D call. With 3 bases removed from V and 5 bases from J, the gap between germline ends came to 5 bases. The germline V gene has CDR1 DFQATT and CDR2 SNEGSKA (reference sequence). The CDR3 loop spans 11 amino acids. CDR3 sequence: CSARSDNEQFF. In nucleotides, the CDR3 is TGCAGTGCTAGGAGCGACAATGAGCAGTTCTTC.

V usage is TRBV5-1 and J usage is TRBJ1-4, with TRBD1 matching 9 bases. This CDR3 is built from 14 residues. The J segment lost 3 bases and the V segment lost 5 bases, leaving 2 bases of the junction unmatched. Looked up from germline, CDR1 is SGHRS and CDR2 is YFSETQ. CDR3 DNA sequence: TGCGCCAGCAGGACAGGGGGGGCTAATGAAAAACTGTTTTTT. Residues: CASRTGGANEKLFF.

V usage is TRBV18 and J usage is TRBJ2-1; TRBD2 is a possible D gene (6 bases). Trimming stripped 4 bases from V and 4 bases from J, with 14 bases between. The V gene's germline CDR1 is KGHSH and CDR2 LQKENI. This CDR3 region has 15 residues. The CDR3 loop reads CASSLGTREYNEQFF. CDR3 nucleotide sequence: TGTGCCAGCTCACTCGGGACTCGAGAGTACAATGAGCAGTTCTTC.

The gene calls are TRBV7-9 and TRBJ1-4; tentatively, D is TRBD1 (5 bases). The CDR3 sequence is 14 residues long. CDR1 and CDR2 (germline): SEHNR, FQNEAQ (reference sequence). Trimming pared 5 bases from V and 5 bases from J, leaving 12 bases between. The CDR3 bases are TGTGCCAGCAGCGATGACAGTGCCAATGAAAAACTGTTTTTT. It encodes CASSDDSANEKLFF.

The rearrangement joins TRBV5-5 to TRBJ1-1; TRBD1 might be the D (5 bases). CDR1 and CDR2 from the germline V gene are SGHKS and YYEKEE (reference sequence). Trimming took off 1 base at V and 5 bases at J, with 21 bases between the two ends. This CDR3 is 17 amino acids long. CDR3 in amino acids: CASSLIGGSGLYTEAFF. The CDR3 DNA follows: TGTGCCAGCAGCTTGATTGGGGGGTCCGGACTTTATACTGAAGCTTTCTTT. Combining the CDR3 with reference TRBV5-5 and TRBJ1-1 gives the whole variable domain DAGVTQSPTHLIKTRGQQVTLRCSPISGHKSVSWYQQVLGQGPQFIFQYYEKEERGRGNFPDRFSARQFPNYSSELNVNALLLGDSALYLCASSLIGGSGLYTEAFFGQGTRLTVV.

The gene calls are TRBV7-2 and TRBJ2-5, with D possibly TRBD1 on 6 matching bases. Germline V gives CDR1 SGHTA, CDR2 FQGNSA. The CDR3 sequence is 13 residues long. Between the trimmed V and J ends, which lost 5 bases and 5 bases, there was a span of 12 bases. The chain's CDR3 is CASSIGGLETQYF. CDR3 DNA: TGTGCCAGCAGCATAGGGGGTCTGGAGACCCAGTACTTC.

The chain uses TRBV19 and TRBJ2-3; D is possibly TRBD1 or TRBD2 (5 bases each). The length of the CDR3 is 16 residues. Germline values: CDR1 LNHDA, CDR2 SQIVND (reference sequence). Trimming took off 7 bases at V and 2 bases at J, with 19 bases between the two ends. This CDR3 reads CASNSLERGNTDTQYF. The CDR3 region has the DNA TGTGCCAGTAATTCCTTGGAGAGGGGCAACACAGATACGCAGTATTTT. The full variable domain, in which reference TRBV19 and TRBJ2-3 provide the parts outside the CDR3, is DGGITQSPKYLFRKEGQNVTLSCEQNLNHDAMYWYRQDPGQGLRLIYYSQIVNDFQKGDIAEGYSVSREKKESFPLTVTSAQKNPTAFYLCASNSLERGNTDTQYFGPGTRLTVL.

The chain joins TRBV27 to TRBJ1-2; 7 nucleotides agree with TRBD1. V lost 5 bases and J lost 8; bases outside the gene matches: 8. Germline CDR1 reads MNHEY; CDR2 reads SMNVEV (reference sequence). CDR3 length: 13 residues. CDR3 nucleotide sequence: TGTGCCAGCAGTCAAGACAGGGTTGCCGGCTACACCTTC. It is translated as CASSQDRVAGYTF.

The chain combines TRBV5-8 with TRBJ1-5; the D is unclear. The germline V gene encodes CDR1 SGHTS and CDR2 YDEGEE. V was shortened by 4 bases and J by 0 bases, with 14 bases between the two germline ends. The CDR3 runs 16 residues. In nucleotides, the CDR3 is TGTGCCAGCAGCCCCCTATCGCTCTATAGCAATCAGCCCCAGCATTTT. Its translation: CASSPLSLYSNQPQHF.

The DNA of the CDR3 is TGTGCCAGCAGTACGGGACGTAACTATGGCTACACCTTC. Residues: CASSTGRNYGYTF. This chain links TRBV28 with TRBJ1-2; a possible D gene is TRBD1 (5 bases). There are 13 residues in the CDR3. Germline lookup yields CDR1 MDHEN and CDR2 SYDVKM. V lost 5 bases and J 1 base, leaving 8 bases between the germline ends.